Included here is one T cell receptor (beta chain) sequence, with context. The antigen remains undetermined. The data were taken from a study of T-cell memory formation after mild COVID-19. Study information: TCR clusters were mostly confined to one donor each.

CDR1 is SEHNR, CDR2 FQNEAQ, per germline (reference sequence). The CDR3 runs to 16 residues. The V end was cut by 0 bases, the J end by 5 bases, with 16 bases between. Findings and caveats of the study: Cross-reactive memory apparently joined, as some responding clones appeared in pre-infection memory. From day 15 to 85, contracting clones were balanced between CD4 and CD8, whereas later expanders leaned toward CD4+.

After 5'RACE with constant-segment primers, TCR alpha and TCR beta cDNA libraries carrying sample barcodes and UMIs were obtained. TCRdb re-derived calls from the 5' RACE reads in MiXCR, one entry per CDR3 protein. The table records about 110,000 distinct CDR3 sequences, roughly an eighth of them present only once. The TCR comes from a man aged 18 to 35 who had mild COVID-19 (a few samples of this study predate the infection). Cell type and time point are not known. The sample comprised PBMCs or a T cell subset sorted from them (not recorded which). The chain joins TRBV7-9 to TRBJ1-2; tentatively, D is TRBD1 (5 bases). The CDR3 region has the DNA TGTGCCAGCAGCTTAGCCCGGACAACGGTTTCTTATGGCTACACCTTC. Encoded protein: CASSLARTTVSYGYTF.